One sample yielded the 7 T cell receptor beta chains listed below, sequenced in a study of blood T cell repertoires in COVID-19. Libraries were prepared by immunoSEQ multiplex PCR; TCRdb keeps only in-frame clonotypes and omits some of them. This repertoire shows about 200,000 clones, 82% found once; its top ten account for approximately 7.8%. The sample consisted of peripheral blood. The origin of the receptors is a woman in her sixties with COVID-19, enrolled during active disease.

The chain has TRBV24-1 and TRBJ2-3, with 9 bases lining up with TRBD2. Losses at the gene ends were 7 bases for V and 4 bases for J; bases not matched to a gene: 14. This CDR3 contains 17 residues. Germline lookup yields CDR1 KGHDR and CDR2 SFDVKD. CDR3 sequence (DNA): TGTGCCACCAGCCTCCCGAGCGGGGGGTTCTCCTCAGATACGCAGTATTTT. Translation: CATSLPSGGFSSDTQYF.

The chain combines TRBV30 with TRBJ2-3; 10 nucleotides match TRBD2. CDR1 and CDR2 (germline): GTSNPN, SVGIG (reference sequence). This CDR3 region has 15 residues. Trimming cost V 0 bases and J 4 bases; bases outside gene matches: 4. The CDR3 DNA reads TGTGCCTGGAGTGTTCGAGCGGGAGGGTCAGATACGCAGTATTTT. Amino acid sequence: CAWSVRAGGSDTQYF.

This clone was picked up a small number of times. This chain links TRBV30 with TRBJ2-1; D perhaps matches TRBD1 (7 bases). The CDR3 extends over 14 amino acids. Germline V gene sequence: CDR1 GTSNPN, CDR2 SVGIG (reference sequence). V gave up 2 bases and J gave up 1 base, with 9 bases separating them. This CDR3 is CAWSSGGSYNEQFF. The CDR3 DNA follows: TGTGCCTGGAGTTCAGGGGGGTCCTACAATGAGCAGTTCTTC.

CDR3 residues: CASSLDGAGGSPLHF. Here the CDR3 DNA reads TGCGCCAGCAGCTTGGACGGAGCCGGGGGTTCACCCCTCCACTTT. The chain is built from TRBV5-1 and TRBJ1-6; tentatively, D is TRBD1 (5 bases). The V gene lost 0 bases and the J gene lost 9 bases, with 13 bases spanning the gap. This CDR3 spans 15 amino acids. The germline V gene has CDR1 SGHRS and CDR2 YFSETQ.

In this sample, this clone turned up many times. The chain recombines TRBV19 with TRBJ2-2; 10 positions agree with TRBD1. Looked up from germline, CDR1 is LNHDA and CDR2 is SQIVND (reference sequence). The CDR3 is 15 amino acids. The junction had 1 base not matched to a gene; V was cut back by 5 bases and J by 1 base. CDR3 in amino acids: CASSWTGGNTGELFF. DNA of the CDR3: TGTGCCAGTAGTTGGACAGGGGGGAACACCGGGGAGCTGTTTTTT.

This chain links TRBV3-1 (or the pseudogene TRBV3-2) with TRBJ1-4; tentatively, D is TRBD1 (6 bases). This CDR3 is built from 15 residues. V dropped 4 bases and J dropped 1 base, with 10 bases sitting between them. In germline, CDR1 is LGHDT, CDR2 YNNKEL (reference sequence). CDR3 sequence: CASSLIGGTNEKLFF. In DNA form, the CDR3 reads TGTGCCAGCAGCCTGATAGGGGGAACTAATGAAAAACTGTTTTTT.

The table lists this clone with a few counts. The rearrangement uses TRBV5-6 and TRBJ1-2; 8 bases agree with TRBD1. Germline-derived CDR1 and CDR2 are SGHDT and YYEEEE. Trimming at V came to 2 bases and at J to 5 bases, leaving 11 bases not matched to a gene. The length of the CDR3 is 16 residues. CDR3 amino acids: CASSFLTGGRPYGYTF. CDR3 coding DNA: TGTGCCAGCAGCTTTTTAACAGGGGGGCGACCATATGGCTACACCTTC.